The 21 T cell receptor beta chains listed next were all sequenced from one sample in a study of shared clonotypes between healthy human individuals. Method: immunoSEQ multiplex PCR; TCRdb's copy keeps in-frame clones and lacks some. Here the sample spans some 1,400,000 clones, roughly 95% being singletons. Sequences were obtained from naive CD4+ T cells sorted from blood. Subset defined: CD45RA+ positively selected. All receptors derive from a man aged 30 to 45 in good health.

The CDR3 DNA follows: TGTGCCAGCAGCCGCAGCTTCAATCAGCCCCAGCATTTT. Its protein is CASSRSFNQPQHF. The chain combines TRBV5-5 with TRBJ1-5; D uncertain. Trimming removed 4 bases at V and 3 bases at J, with 8 bases between. There are 13 residues in the CDR3. Germline values: CDR1 SGHKS, CDR2 YYEKEE (reference sequence). The full variable domain, rest sourced from reference TRBV5-5 and TRBJ1-5, is DAGVTQSPTHLIKTRGQQVTLRCSPISGHKSVSWYQQVLGQGPQFIFQYYEKEERGRGNFPDRFSARQFPNYSSELNVNALLLGDSALYLCASSRSFNQPQHFGDGTRLSIL.

The rearrangement uses TRBV19 and TRBJ2-7; D might be TRBD2 (6 bases). Germline V gives CDR1 LNHDA, CDR2 SQIVND (reference sequence). The length of the CDR3 is 13 residues. V was shortened by 3 bases and J by 4 bases, with 10 bases between the two germline ends. Here the CDR3 DNA reads TGTGCCAGTAGTATCGCTAGCGAGTACGAGCAGTACTTC. Translating it yields CASSIASEYEQYF.

This rearrangement joins TRBV5-8 to TRBJ1-4; 7 bases are a match to TRBD1. V shed 3 bases, J shed 4 bases, and the junction held 6 bases outside the gene matches. CDR1 SGHTS and CDR2 YDEGEE come from the germline V gene. CDR3 length: 15 residues. CDR3 region: CASSSPGQYNEKLFF. The CDR3 nucleotides read TGTGCCAGCAGCTCTCCGGGACAGTATAATGAAAAACTGTTTTTT.

This chain joins TRBV9 and TRBJ2-5, with D tentatively TRBD2 (6 bases). The length of the CDR3 is 13 residues. Germline lookup yields CDR1 SGDLS and CDR2 YYNGEE. The V and J ends lost 4 bases and 3 bases respectively, with 10 bases between them. DNA of the CDR3: TGTGCCAGCAGCCGGGACTCCGAAGAGACCCAGTACTTC. This translates into CASSRDSEETQYF.

The V call is TRBV7-9, the J call TRBJ2-7; 8 nucleotides align to TRBD1. This CDR3 has 16 amino acids. Losses at the gene ends were 5 bases for V and 6 bases for J; bases not matched to a gene: 15. CDR1 is SEHNR and CDR2 is FQNEAQ in the germline V gene (reference sequence). CDR3 DNA: TGTGCCAGCAGCGCGGGCCGGGACAGGCGGACCCTCGAGCAGTACTTC. Translation: CASSAGRDRRTLEQYF.

The V call is TRBV2, the J call TRBJ2-7, with TRBD1 matching 9 bases. Germline lookup yields CDR1 SNHLY and CDR2 FYNNEI. CDR3 length: 12 amino acids. The junction had 3 bases not matched to a gene; V was cut back by 11 bases and J by 1 base. CDR3 nucleotide sequence: TGTGCCGCGGGACAGGGTTCCTACGAGCAGTACTTC. It is translated as CAAGQGSYEQYF.

The chain links TRBV27 to TRBJ2-3; D is undetermined. The ends were cut back, 2 bases at V and 4 bases at J, with 13 bases in the middle. The CDR3 contains 15 residues. Germline-derived CDR1 and CDR2 are MNHEY and SMNVEV (reference sequence). Written as DNA, the CDR3 is TGTGCCAGCAGTTTAGGGCGCGTTGGCCCAGATACGCAGTATTTT. This codes for CASSLGRVGPDTQYF.

The V gene is TRBV6-5, the J gene TRBJ2-7, with 9 nucleotides matching TRBD2. The CDR3 runs 14 residues. The V gene's germline CDR1 is MNHEY and CDR2 SVGAGI. V was pared by 6 bases and J by 5 bases, with 8 bases of the junction left unmatched. DNA for the CDR3: TGTGCCAGCAGCTCCCGAGCGGGAGGTGACGAGCAGTACTTC. It specifies CASSSRAGGDEQYF.

The chain links TRBV10-3 to TRBJ1-5, with 7 bases that match TRBD1. The CDR3 totals 13 residues. Germline V gene lookup returns CDR1 ENHRY and CDR2 SYGVKD. With 9 bases clipped from V and 0 bases from J, the junction kept 2 bases outside the gene matches. The CDR3 DNA reads TGTGCCATGGGACAGAGTAGCAATCAGCCCCAGCATTTT. This codes for CAMGQSSNQPQHF.

J is TRBJ1-1 and V is TRBV5-1; no definite D call. Deletions cut 4 bases from V and 2 bases from J, with 15 bases between. The CDR3 sequence is 15 residues long. Germline V lookup: CDR1 SGHRS, CDR2 YFSETQ. The CDR3 DNA follows: TGCGCCAGCAGCCCTATGCATTTGCGTAACACTGAAGCTTTCTTT. It translates to CASSPMHLRNTEAFF.

The rearrangement uses TRBV5-6 and TRBJ1-3; no definite D call. This CDR3 spans 16 amino acids. CDR1 and CDR2 from the germline V gene are SGHDT and YYEEEE. V lost 2 bases, J lost 0 bases, and 12 bases lay in between. The DNA of the CDR3 is TGTGCCAGCAGCTTACGGACCCTTAACTCTGGAAACACCATATATTTT. Protein product: CASSLRTLNSGNTIYF.

This chain links TRBV5-6 with TRBJ2-2; no definite D call. CDR3 length: 13 amino acids. The V gene's germline CDR1 is SGHDT and CDR2 YYEEEE. The V gene lost 2 bases and the J gene lost 7 bases, with 9 bases spanning the gap. CDR3 nucleotides: TGTGCCAGCAGCTTAGCCGTAGGCGGGGAGCTGTTTTTT. Translation gives CASSLAVGGELFF.

Points on this clone: This CDR3 is also generated by other DNA sequences in the sample. The chain combines TRBV9 with TRBJ1-3; the D is unclear. Germline lookup yields CDR1 SGDLS and CDR2 YYNGEE. The CDR3 length is 15 residues. Trimming took off 0 bases at V and 0 bases at J, with 7 bases between the two ends. The CDR3 is CASSVGSLSGNTIYF. The CDR3 bases are TGTGCCAGCAGCGTAGGGAGCCTCTCTGGAAACACCATATATTTT. Drawing the rest from reference TRBV9 and TRBJ1-3, the complete variable domain is DSGVTQTPKHLITATGQRVTLRCSPRSGDLSVYWYQQSLDQGLQFLIQYYNGEERAKGNILERFSAQQFPDLHSELNLSSLELGDSALYFCASSVGSLSGNTIYFGEGSWLTVV.

This chain links TRBV6-1 with TRBJ2-1, with 9 positions matching TRBD2. The ends lost 5 bases at V and 3 bases at J; junction bases unmatched: 5. The CDR3 contains 15 residues. Germline V gene sequence: CDR1 MNHNS, CDR2 SASEGT. The CDR3 DNA reads TGTGCCAGCAGTCGAGCGGGAGGCTACTACAATGAGCAGTTCTTC. Amino acids: CASSRAGGYYNEQFF.

For this clone: This clone may be a read error of a much larger clone one base away. This same CDR3 is encoded by further DNA sequences in the sample. The rearrangement links TRBV7-9 to TRBJ2-5, with D unclear. V lost 1 base and J lost 4, with 1 base in between. The CDR3 is made up of 11 amino acids. Germline V gene data show CDR1 as SEHNR and CDR2 as FQNEAQ (reference sequence). CDR3 nucleotides: TGTGCCAGCAGCTTAGTAGAGACCCAGTACTTC. Translated: CASSLVETQYF.

This clone has a single count. The V and J genes are TRBV2 and TRBJ2-2; D may be TRBD2 (6 bases). V was pared by 3 bases and J by 3 bases, with 8 bases between. The CDR3 has 14 amino acids. Germline V gene lookup returns CDR1 SNHLY and CDR2 FYNNEI. CDR3 bases: TGTGCCAGCAGTGACGGGAGTCACACCGGGGAGCTGTTTTTT. Translating it yields CASSDGSHTGELFF.

About this clone: This specimen includes other DNA sequences encoding the same CDR3. The genes are TRBV7-2 and TRBJ2-1, with D uncertain. The CDR3 is made up of 11 amino acids. The germline V gene has CDR1 SGHTA and CDR2 FQGNSA. V was pared by 1 base and J by 8 bases, with 3 bases between. The CDR3 is CASSLDHEQFF. The DNA of the CDR3 is TGTGCCAGCAGCTTAGATCATGAGCAGTTCTTC.

This clone was counted once. The V and J genes are TRBV7-6 and TRBJ2-2; D tentatively fits TRBD1 or TRBD2 (5 bases each). The CDR3 spans 17 residues. CDR1 and CDR2 (germline): SGHVS, FNYEAQ. Trimming took 1 base from V and 5 from J, leaving 17 bases between them. Here the CDR3 reads CASSLGSGALPTGELFF. CDR3 bases: TGTGCCAGCAGCTTAGGGTCCGGGGCTTTACCGACCGGGGAGCTGTTTTTT.

The chain recombines TRBV7-2 with TRBJ2-1; 8 nucleotides align to TRBD2. CDR1 SGHTA and CDR2 FQGNSA come from the germline V gene. This CDR3 is 17 amino acids long. Trimming cost V 6 bases and J 2 bases; bases outside gene matches: 12. CDR3 nucleotide sequence: TGTGCCAGCAGACCCGGGGGCACTAGCGGTACCTACAATGAGCAGTTCTTC. Translated: CASRPGGTSGTYNEQFF. Full variable domain (outside the CDR3, taken from reference TRBV7-2 and TRBJ2-1): GAGVSQSPSNKVTEKGKDVELRCDPISGHTALYWYRQSLGQGLEFLIYFQGNSAPDKSGLPSDRFSAERTGGSVSTLTIQRTQQEDSAVYLCASRPGGTSGTYNEQFFGPGTRLTVL.

This clone has only one observation. CDR3 region: CASSHELAGRDTQYF. The CDR3, as DNA: TGCGCCAGCAGCCACGAACTAGCGGGGAGGGATACGCAGTATTTT. The chain carries TRBV4-1 and TRBJ2-3, with TRBD2 identical over 10 bases. The CDR3 contains 15 residues. Germline CDR1 and CDR2: MGHRA and YSYEKL. V trimming: 3 bases; J trimming: 6 bases; junction bases outside the gene matches: 6.

This chain links TRBV11-3 with TRBJ2-2, with TRBD1 matching over 7 bases. V trimming: 5 bases; J trimming: 5 bases; junction bases outside the gene matches: 5. CDR3 size: 14 residues. CDR1 and CDR2 (germline): SGHNT, YENEEA. CDR3 sequence (DNA): TGTGCCAGCAGCGGCAGGGGACAGACCGGGGAGCTGTTTTTT. Protein product: CASSGRGQTGELFF.